The 14 T cell receptor beta chains given below trace back to one sample, sequenced in a study of prognosis after radiotherapy for stage I lung cancer. Using two-round multiplex PCR, the authors amplified TCR beta CDR3 from genomic DNA. The first PCR round targeted every TRBV and TRBJ gene with specific primers. MiXCR was run by TCRdb on the multiplex PCR reads, yielding one entry per CDR3 protein. The sample shows 59,000 or so distinct CDR3 sequences, about a quarter of them seen only once. The material sequenced was PBMCs, taken before or after stereotactic body radiation therapy (not recorded which). Receptor source: a donor over 45 with non-small cell lung cancer.

This clonotype came up many times. The rearrangement joins TRBV6-1 to TRBJ1-5; TRBD1 is a possible D gene (6 bases). The germline gives CDR1 MNHNS, CDR2 SASEGT. This CDR3 is built from 13 residues. V gave up 5 bases and J gave up 7 bases, with 12 bases separating them. The CDR3 reads CASSPNRAQPQHF. In DNA form, the CDR3 reads TGTGCCAGCAGTCCTAACAGGGCCCAGCCCCAGCATTTT.

About this clonotype itself: A much larger clonotype is one base distant, so this may be a read error. The gene calls are TRBV6-1 and TRBJ2-2, with a tentative D call TRBD2 (6 bases). CDR1 and CDR2 from the germline V gene are MNHNS and SASEGT. This CDR3 has 16 residues. Trimming pared 6 bases from V and 1 base from J, leaving 15 bases between. CDR3: CASSFWGVLNTGELFF. CDR3 DNA: TGTGCCAGCAGCTTTTGGGGGGTCCTGAACACCGGGGAGCTGTTTTTT.

This clonotype was seen repeatedly, ten times or more. The V call is TRBV20-1, the J call TRBJ1-5; unclear D gene. Germline CDR1 and CDR2: DFQATT and SNEGSKA (reference sequence). The CDR3 totals 12 residues. V dropped 5 bases and J dropped 1 base, with 6 bases sitting between them. In DNA, the CDR3 is TGCAGTGCTGGACCAAGCAATCAGCCCCAGCATTTT. It translates to CSAGPSNQPQHF.

This clonotype showed up many times. V is TRBV27 and J is TRBJ2-3; either TRBD1 or TRBD2 may supply D (7 bases each). V lost 10 bases, J lost 0 bases, and 11 bases lay in between. Germline assignment: CDR1 MNHEY and CDR2 SMNVEV (reference sequence). This CDR3 spans 13 amino acids. CDR3 DNA: TGTGCCACCCAGGGGGGGAGCACAGATACGCAGTATTTT. Translated: CATQGGSTDTQYF.

This clonotype turned up a few times. A clone one base away is much larger, so this may be a read error. The J gene is TRBJ2-1, the V gene TRBV6-2 or TRBV6-3; 9 bases map to TRBD2. Trimming took 2 bases from V and 6 from J; bases not matched to a gene: 17. This CDR3 region has 19 residues. CDR1 is MNHEY and CDR2 is SVGEGT in the germline V gene. CDR3 region: CASSYNRRGRLAGCNEQFF. Here the CDR3 DNA reads TGTGCCAGCAGTTACAACCGTCGGGGGAGGCTAGCGGGGTGCAATGAGCAGTTCTTC.

Ten or more counts support this clonotype. V is TRBV20-1 and J is TRBJ2-1, with 8 bases lining up with TRBD2. Germline V gene data show CDR1 as DFQATT and CDR2 as SNEGSKA (reference sequence). With V trimmed by 3 bases and J by 2 bases, 6 bases remained unmatched. The CDR3 has 15 amino acids. Here the CDR3 DNA reads TGCAGTGCTAGTTCCCGGGGGGGCGCCTACAATGAGCAGTTCTTC. It yields the protein CSASSRGGAYNEQFF.

On this clonotype: Sequence at one end of the junction differs from germline and may be a read error. V gene TRBV10-2 combines with J gene TRBJ1-6, with TRBD1 identical over 7 bases. Germline values: CDR1 WSHSY, CDR2 SAAADI. This CDR3 is 14 amino acids long. The CDR3 loop is CASSVGQVDSHLHF. DNA for the CDR3: TGCGCAAGCAGCGTAGGACAGGTAGATTCACACCTCCACTTT.

The chain uses TRBV5-4 and TRBJ2-2; unclear D gene. The CDR3 runs to 15 residues. Germline assignment: CDR1 SGHNT and CDR2 YYREEE (reference sequence). Trimming shortened V by 3 bases and J by 5 bases, and 14 bases separated the two germline ends. CDR3 bases: TGTGCCAGCAGCTCCCACTCCCTAGGGACCGGGGAGCTGTTTTTT. It translates to CASSSHSLGTGELFF.

This clonotype showed up many times. V gene TRBV19 combines with J gene TRBJ1-5, with a possible D match to TRBD1 (6 bases). Germline V CDR1 and CDR2: LNHDA, SQIVND (reference sequence). Deletions cut 6 bases from V and 2 bases from J, with 14 bases between. The CDR3 has 15 residues. The CDR3: CASSSQGGGNQPQHF. For the CDR3, the DNA is TGTGCCAGTAGCTCACAGGGCGGCGGCAATCAGCCCCAGCATTTT.

The rearrangement links TRBV6-2 or TRBV6-3 to TRBJ2-5, with 9 bases that match TRBD2. Per germline, CDR1 MNHEY and CDR2 SVGEGT. The trim removed 6 bases at V and 2 bases at J, leaving 7 bases unmatched. The CDR3 has 15 amino acids. CDR3 sequence (DNA): TGTGCCAGCAGCCGCGGGGGGGCGGGACAAGAGACCCAGTACTTC. Translation: CASSRGGAGQETQYF.

Note on this clonotype: A much more abundant neighbour one base away suggests this may be a read error. It is likely a read error, because the conserved phenylalanine at the end of the CDR3 is missing. The chain recombines TRBV5-1 with TRBJ1-1; the D is unclear. V lost 5 bases and J lost 1, with 15 bases in between. The CDR3 totals 15 residues. CDR1 is SGHRS, CDR2 YFSETQ, per germline. CDR3 in DNA: TGCGCCAGCAGTAAAGGGTCGGGAGCGAACACTGAAGCTTTCCTT. Its translation is CASSKGSGANTEAFL.

The V and J genes are TRBV28 and TRBJ1-6; possible D gene TRBD1, 5 bases. This CDR3 has 12 residues. The ends were cut back, 7 bases at V and 9 bases at J, with 10 bases in the middle. Germline V gene lookup returns CDR1 MDHEN and CDR2 SYDVKM. CDR3 protein: CASKPGSSPLHF. In DNA form, the CDR3 reads TGTGCCAGCAAACCAGGGAGTTCACCCCTCCACTTT.

The table lists this clonotype with many counts. The chain carries TRBV3-1 and TRBJ2-4; unclear D gene. Deletions cut 1 base from V and 4 bases from J, with 2 bases between. The CDR3 has 12 residues. Germline V gene lookup returns CDR1 LGHDT and CDR2 YNNKEL (reference sequence). CDR3 in DNA: TGTGCCAGCAGCCAAGTAAAAAACATTCAGTACTTC. It is translated as CASSQVKNIQYF.

As regards this clonotype: A far larger clone is off by one base, so a read error is likely. This chain uses TRBV6-2 or TRBV6-3 with TRBJ1-1, with D perhaps TRBD1 (5 bases). Germline loops: CDR1 MNHEY, CDR2 SVGEGT. The length of the CDR3 is 14 residues. The CDR3 sequence is CASSETGLKTEAFF. The DNA of the CDR3 is TGTGCCAGCAGTGAAACAGGTTTGAAAACTGAAGCTTTCTTT.